This T cell receptor beta chain was recovered during a study of T cells after yellow fever vaccination. For this clonotype: Antigen unknown. A read error may produce the germline difference seen at one junction end.

5'RACE template switching produced TCR cDNA carrying a universal primer site and UMIs. TCRdb redid the calling of the 5' RACE reads with MiXCR, one entry per CDR3 protein. The data show some 150,000 distinct CDR3 sequences, about 6.2% seen once. CDR3 length: 17 residues. Germline assignment: CDR1 DFQATT and CDR2 SNEGSKA (reference sequence). Study-level results: Boosting was followed by the reappearance of most primary-vaccination clones (less than 98% CD4, about 90% CD8). Among all clonotypes, a small share was observed in both CD4 and CD8 compartments.

The sample in question was CD4+ T cells sorted from PBMCs, obtained 10 days after the yellow fever booster vaccination. This clonotype originated in a man aged 30-40 years who received the YFV17D yellow fever vaccine. This chain connects TRBV20-1 to TRBJ2-1; a weak D match, TRBD2 (5 bases). The CDR3 coding sequence is TGCTGTGCTAGTACCCCCACTAGGGCGGTGATAGCTAATGAGCAGTTCTTC. Its translation is CCASTPTRAVIANEQFF.